This TCR beta chain was sequenced for a study of blood T cell repertoires in COVID-19. Study context: Both acute and convalescent COVID-19 samples were obtained from the United States, Italy and Spain. PBMCs, B-cell-depleted T cells, or T cells provided the cDNA or gDNA that made up the material.

The data were produced by immunoSEQ multiplex PCR, yet TCRdb's version contains in-frame clones alone and is incomplete. The data show fewer than 150,000 clones, with approximately 70% seen just once and about 0.85% held by the top ten. To note about this clone: Distinct nucleotide sequences in the sample also encode this CDR3.

Per germline, CDR1 MNHNS and CDR2 SASEGT. The CDR3 loop spans 15 amino acids. With 3 bases removed from V and 0 bases from J, the gap between germline ends came to 11 bases. The sequence was collected from a human donor with acute or convalescent COVID-19. The donor label of this sample is uncertain. Sample: peripheral blood. The rearrangement links TRBV6-1 to TRBJ1-1; D is undetermined. The CDR3 is CASSEGRGLNTEAFF. The CDR3 region has the DNA TGTGCCAGCAGTGAGGGGAGAGGACTGAACACTGAAGCTTTCTTT.